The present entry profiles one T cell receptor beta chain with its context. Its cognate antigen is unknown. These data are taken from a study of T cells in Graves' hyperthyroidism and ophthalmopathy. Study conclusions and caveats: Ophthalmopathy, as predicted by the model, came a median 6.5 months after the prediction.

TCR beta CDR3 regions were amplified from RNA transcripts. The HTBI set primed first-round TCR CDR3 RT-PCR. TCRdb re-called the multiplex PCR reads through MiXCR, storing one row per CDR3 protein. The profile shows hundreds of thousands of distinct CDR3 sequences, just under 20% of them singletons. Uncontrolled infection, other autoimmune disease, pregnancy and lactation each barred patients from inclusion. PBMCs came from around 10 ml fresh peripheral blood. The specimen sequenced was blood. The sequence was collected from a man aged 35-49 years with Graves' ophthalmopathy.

The chain's CDR3 is CASSLGGIQYQETQYF. Here the CDR3 DNA reads TGCGCCAGCAGCTTGGGGGGGATACAGTACCAAGAGACCCAGTACTTC. The chain joins TRBV5-1 to TRBJ2-5; tentatively, D is TRBD1 or TRBD2 (5 bases each). This CDR3 has 16 residues. Trimming removed 0 bases from V and 0 bases from J, with 12 bases in between. Germline V gene data show CDR1 as SGHRS and CDR2 as YFSETQ.